Only a few counts were recorded for the clone carrying this T cell receptor (beta chain). Its specificity is unknown. The data are from a study of response to subunit inactivated influenza vaccine. Study findings and constraints: The authors suggested that few new T cells are recruited per seasonal influenza vaccination.

TCRdb fed the RT-PCR reads into MiXCR, producing one record per CDR3 protein. The sample gives approximately 680,000 distinct CDR3 sequences, around 16% of which show up once; about 9.9% is in the top ten. Trimming removed 5 bases at V and 4 bases at J, with 15 bases between. The CDR3 sequence is 15 residues long. From germline, CDR1 is SGHAT and CDR2 FQDESV (reference sequence). This chain links TRBV11-1 with TRBJ1-3; tentatively, D is TRBD1 (5 bases). This clonotype originated in a man aged 45-65 years who received an inactivated influenza vaccine. The sample was PBMCs from blood, taken roughly 13 days after vaccination. The CDR3 sequence is CASSPDMMDGNTIYF. DNA of the CDR3: TGTGCCAGCAGCCCGGACATGATGGACGGAAACACCATATATTTT.